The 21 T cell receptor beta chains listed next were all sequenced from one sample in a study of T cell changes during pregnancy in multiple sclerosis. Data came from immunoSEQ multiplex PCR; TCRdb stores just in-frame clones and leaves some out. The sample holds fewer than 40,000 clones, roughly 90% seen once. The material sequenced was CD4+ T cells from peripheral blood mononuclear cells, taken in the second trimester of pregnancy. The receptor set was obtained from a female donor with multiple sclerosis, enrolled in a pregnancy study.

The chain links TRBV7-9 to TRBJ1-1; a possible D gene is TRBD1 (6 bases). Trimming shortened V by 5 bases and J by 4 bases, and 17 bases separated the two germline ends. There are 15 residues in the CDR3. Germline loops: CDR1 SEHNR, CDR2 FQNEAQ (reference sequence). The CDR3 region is CASSIFMDSLTEAFF. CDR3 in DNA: TGTGCCAGCAGCATCTTCATGGACAGCCTCACTGAAGCTTTCTTT.

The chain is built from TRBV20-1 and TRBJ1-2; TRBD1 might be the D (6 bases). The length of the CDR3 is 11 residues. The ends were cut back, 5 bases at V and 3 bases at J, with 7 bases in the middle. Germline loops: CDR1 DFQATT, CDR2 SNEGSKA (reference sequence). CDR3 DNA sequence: TGCAGTGCTTCAGGGGACTATGGCTACACCTTC. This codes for CSASGDYGYTF.

The CDR3 sequence is CAWSADRLYGYTF. CDR3 coding DNA: TGTGCCTGGAGTGCCGACAGGCTTTATGGCTACACCTTC. The V gene is TRBV30, the J gene TRBJ1-2; a weak D match, TRBD1 (6 bases). Trimming took off 1 base at V and 5 bases at J, with 11 bases between the two ends. CDR3 length equals 13 residues. Germline loops: CDR1 GTSNPN, CDR2 SVGIG (reference sequence). The variable domain in full, completed from reference TRBV30 and TRBJ1-2, reads SQTIHQWPATLVQPVGSPLSLECTVEGTSNPNLYWYRQAAGRGLQLLFYSVGIGQISSEVPQNLSASRPQDRQFILSSKKLLLSDSGFYLCAWSADRLYGYTFGSGTRLTVV.

CDR3 DNA sequence: TGTGCCAGCAGCCCGGGTTTGGGGCCGACCACCTGGGCTTTCTTT. The encoded protein is CASSPGLGPTTWAFF. The gene calls are TRBV7-2 and TRBJ1-1, with a tentative D call TRBD1 (5 bases). CDR3 size: 15 residues. V was pared by 5 bases and J by 11 bases, with 24 bases between. Germline V CDR1 and CDR2: SGHTA, FQGNSA. The whole variable domain, remainder taken from reference TRBV7-2 and TRBJ1-1, is GAGVSQSPSNKVTEKGKDVELRCDPISGHTALYWYRQSLGQGLEFLIYFQGNSAPDKSGLPSDRFSAERTGGSVSTLTIQRTQQEDSAVYLCASSPGLGPTTWAFFGQGTRLTVV.

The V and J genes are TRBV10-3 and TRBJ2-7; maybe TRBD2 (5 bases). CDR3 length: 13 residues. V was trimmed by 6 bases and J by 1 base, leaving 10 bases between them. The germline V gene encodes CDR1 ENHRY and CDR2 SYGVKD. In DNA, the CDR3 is TGTGCCATCAGAGGTAGCGAGTCCTACGAGCAGTACTTC. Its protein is CAIRGSESYEQYF.

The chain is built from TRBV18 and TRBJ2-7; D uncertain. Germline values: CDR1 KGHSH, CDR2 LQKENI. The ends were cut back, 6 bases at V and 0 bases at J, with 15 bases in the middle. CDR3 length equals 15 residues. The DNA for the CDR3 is TGTGCCAGCTCTCCTCGGAGTAGACTCTCCTACGAGCAGTACTTC. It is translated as CASSPRSRLSYEQYF.

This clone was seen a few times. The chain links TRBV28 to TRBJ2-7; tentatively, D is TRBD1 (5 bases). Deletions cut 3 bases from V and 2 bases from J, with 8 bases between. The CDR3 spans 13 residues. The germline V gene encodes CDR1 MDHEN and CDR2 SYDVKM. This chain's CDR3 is CASSLGHPYEQYF. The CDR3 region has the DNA TGTGCCAGCAGTTTGGGGCACCCCTACGAGCAGTACTTC. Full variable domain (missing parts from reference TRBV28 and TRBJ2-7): DVKVTQSSRYLVKRTGEKVFLECVQDMDHENMFWYRQDPGLGLRLIYFSYDVKMKEKGDIPEGYSVSREKKERFSLILESASTNQTSMYLCASSLGHPYEQYFGPGTRLTVT.

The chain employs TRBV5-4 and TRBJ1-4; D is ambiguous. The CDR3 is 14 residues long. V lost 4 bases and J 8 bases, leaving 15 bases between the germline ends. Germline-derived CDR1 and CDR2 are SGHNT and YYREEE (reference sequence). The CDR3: CASSTYEAGEKLFF. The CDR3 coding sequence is TGTGCCAGCAGCACCTACGAGGCGGGGGAAAAACTGTTTTTT.

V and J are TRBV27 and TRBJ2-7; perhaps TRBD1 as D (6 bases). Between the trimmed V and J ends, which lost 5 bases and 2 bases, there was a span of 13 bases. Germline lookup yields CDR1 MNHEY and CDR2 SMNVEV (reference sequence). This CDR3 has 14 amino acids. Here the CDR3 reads CASSPARGTYEQYF. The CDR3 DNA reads TGTGCCAGCAGTCCCGCGAGGGGGACCTACGAGCAGTACTTC.

As DNA, the CDR3 is TGTGCCAGTGCCCCGGACAGGGTGAGCAATCAGCCCCAGCATTTT. Amino acid sequence: CASAPDRVSNQPQHF. The chain combines TRBV19 with TRBJ1-5, with TRBD1 matching over 8 bases. With V trimmed by 8 bases and J by 1 base, 7 bases remained unmatched. CDR3 size: 15 residues. Per the germline V gene, CDR1 is LNHDA and CDR2 is SQIVND (reference sequence).

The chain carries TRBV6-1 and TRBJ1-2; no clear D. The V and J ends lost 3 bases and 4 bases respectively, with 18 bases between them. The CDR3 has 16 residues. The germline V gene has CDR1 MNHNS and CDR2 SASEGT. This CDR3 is CASSEMTALVSYGYTF. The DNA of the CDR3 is TGTGCCAGCAGTGAGATGACGGCCCTAGTTTCCTATGGCTACACCTTC.

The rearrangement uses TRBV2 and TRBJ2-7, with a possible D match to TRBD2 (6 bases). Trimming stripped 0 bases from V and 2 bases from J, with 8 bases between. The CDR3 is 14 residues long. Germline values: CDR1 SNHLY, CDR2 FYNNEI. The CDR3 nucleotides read TGTGCCAGCAGTGAAGCAGGGACTCCCTACGAGCAGTACTTC. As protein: CASSEAGTPYEQYF.

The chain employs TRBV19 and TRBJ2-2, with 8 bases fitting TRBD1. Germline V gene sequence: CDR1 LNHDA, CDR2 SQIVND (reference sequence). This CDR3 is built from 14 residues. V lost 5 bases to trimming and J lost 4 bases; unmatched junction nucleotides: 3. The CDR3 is CASSGTGGTGELFF. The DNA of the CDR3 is TGTGCCAGTAGTGGTACAGGGGGCACCGGGGAGCTGTTTTTT.

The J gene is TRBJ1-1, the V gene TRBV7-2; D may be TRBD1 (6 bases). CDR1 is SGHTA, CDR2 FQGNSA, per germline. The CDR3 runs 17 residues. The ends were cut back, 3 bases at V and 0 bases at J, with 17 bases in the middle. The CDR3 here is CASSLGPSQGMNTEAFF. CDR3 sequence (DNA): TGTGCCAGCAGCTTGGGCCCCTCACAGGGCATGAACACTGAAGCTTTCTTT.

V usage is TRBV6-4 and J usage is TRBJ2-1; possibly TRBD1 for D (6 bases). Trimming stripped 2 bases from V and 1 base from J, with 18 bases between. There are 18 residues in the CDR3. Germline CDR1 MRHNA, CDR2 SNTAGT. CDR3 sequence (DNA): TGTGCCAGCAGTGACACCCCCTGGCAGGGGCCATCCTACAATGAGCAGTTCTTC. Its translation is CASSDTPWQGPSYNEQFF.

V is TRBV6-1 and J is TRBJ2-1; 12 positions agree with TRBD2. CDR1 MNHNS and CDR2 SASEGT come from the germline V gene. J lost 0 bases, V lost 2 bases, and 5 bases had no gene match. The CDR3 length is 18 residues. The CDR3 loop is CASSERLAGASSYNEQFF. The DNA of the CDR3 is TGTGCCAGCAGTGAACGACTAGCGGGGGCGAGCTCCTACAATGAGCAGTTCTTC.

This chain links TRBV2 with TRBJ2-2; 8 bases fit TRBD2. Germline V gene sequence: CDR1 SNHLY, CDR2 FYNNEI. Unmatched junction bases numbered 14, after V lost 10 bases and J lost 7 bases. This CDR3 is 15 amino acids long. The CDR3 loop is CATLGLAGGNGELFF. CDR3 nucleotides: TGTGCCACCTTGGGGCTAGCGGGCGGCAACGGGGAGCTGTTTTTT.

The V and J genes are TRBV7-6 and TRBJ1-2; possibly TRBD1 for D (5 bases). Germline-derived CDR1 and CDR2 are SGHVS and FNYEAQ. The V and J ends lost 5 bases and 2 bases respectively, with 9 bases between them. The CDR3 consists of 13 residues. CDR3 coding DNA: TGTGCCAGCAGCGCACAGGAGAACTATGGCTACACCTTC. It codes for CASSAQENYGYTF.

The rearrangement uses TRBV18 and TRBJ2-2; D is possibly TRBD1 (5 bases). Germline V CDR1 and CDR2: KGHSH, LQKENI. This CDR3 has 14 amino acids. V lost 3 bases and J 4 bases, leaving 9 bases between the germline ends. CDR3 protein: CASSPQGSTGELFF. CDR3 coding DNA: TGTGCCAGCTCACCTCAGGGTTCCACCGGGGAGCTGTTTTTT.

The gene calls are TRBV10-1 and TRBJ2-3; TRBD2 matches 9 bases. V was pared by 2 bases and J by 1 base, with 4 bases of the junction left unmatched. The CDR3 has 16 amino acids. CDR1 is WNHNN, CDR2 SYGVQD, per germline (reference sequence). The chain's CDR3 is CASSEILAGGTDTQYF. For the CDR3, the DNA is TGCGCCAGCAGTGAGATATTAGCGGGGGGCACAGATACGCAGTATTTT.

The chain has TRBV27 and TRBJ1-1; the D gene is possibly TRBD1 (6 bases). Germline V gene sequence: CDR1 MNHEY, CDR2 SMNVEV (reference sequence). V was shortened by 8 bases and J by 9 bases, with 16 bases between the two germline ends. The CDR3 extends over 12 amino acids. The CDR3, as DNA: TGTGCCAGCGTAGGACAGAGCACAAAAGCTTTCTTT. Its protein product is CASVGQSTKAFF.